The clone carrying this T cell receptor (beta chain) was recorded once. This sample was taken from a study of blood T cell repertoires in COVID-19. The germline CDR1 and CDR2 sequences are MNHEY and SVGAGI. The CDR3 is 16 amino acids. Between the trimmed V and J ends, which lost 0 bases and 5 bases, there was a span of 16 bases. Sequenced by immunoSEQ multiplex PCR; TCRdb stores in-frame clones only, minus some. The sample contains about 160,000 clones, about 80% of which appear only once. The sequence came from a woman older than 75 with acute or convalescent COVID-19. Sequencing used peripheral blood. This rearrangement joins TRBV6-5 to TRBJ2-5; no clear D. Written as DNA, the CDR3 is TGTGCCAGCAGTTACTCGGCCCAGTGGGTCAGGGAGACCCAGTACTTC. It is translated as CASSYSAQWVRETQYF.